The rows below give T cell receptor beta chains drawn from one sample of a study of cytomegalovirus exposure and HLA in healthy donors. Data came from immunoSEQ multiplex PCR; TCRdb stores just in-frame clones and leaves some out. The repertoire holds over 75,000 clones, with roughly 81% as singletons. The sample taken for sequencing was PBMCs. These receptors were obtained from a woman aged 18-35 years in good health and CMV-seropositive. The CDR3 runs from the conserved cysteine through the conserved F or W. A D gene is named only where the DNA matches it firmly. A clone size is listed for some rows: how often the clone was seen (once, few, many), or a class if it is expanded.

>.|.|TRBJ2-1|TRBV25-1
CASSEKAARSYNEQFF
TGTGCCAGCAGTGAAAAAGCGGCCCGCTCCTACAATGAGCAGTTCTTC
>.|.|TRBJ2-1|TRBV5-8
CASSLVEGEQFF
TGTGCCAGCAGCTTGGTGGAGGGTGAGCAGTTCTTC
>.|.|TRBJ2-7|TRBV6-1
CASRDLRGTPYEQYF
TGTGCCAGCAGGGATCTCAGGGGCACACCCTACGAGCAGTACTTC
>.|TRBD1|TRBJ2-7|TRBV6-1
CASPNDRDSSYEQYF
TGTGCCAGCCCTAATGACCGGGACAGCTCCTACGAGCAGTACTTC
>.|.|TRBJ1-3|TRBV14
CASSPYSGNTIYF
TGTGCCAGCAGCCCTTACTCTGGAAACACCATATATTTT
>.|.|TRBJ2-1|TRBV28
CASYTLLDEQFF
TGTGCCAGCTACACCCTTTTGGATGAGCAGTTCTTC
>.|.|TRBJ2-2|TRBV7-9
CASSPGDVLSGELFF
TGTGCCAGCAGCCCAGGGGACGTTCTTTCCGGGGAGCTGTTTTTT
>.|.|TRBJ1-4|TRBV21-1
CASSKARTGGPQKLFF
TGTGCCAGCAGCAAAGCGAGGACAGGGGGCCCTCAGAAACTGTTTTTT
>few|.|TRBJ1-1|TRBV5-4
CASSFQETTEAFF
TGTGCCAGCAGCTTCCAGGAAACCACTGAAGCTTTCTTT
>few|.|TRBJ2-1|TRBV6-5
CASSYSDTENEQFF
TGTGCCAGCAGTTACTCGGACACTGAGAATGAGCAGTTCTTC
>.|.|TRBJ2-5|TRBV28
CASNSVETQYF
TGTGCCAGCAATTCTGTGGAGACCCAGTACTTC
>.|.|TRBJ2-5|TRBV19
CASSVRTDGVWGETQYF
TGTGCCAGTAGTGTGCGGACAGACGGAGTTTGGGGGGAGACCCAGTACTTC
>.|.|TRBJ2-5|TRBV13
CASSLGSRGREGETQYF
TGTGCCAGCAGCTTAGGCTCACGGGGTCGGGAAGGGGAGACCCAGTACTTC
>few|TRBD1|TRBJ1-5|TRBV28
CASSLFTTGTGGNSNQPQHF
TGTGCCAGCAGTTTATTCACCACCGGGACAGGGGGTAATAGCAATCAGCCCCAGCATTTT
>.|.|TRBJ2-7|TRBV7-2
CASSPFEGVPVEQYF
TGTGCCAGCAGCCCCTTCGAGGGGGTTCCGGTCGAGCAGTACTTC
>.|.|TRBJ1-2|TRBV9
CASVDNFNYGYTF
TGTGCCAGCGTGGACAACTTTAACTATGGCTACACCTTC
>.|.|TRBJ2-7|TRBV6-1
CASRAPSELREQYF
TGTGCCAGCAGAGCCCCTAGCGAACTGAGGGAGCAGTACTTC
>.|.|TRBJ1-2|TRBV6-1
CASSVKSGDNYGYTF
TGTGCCAGCAGTGTAAAAAGCGGAGATAACTATGGCTACACCTTC
>.|TRBD1|TRBJ2-7|TRBV5-6
CASNPPGQGAGEQYF
TGTGCCAGCAACCCTCCGGGACAGGGGGCGGGAGAGCAGTACTTC
>.|.|TRBJ1-2|TRBV5-6
CASSSGSGGSGYTF
TGTGCCAGCAGCTCAGGTTCGGGGGGGTCTGGCTACACCTTC
>.|.|TRBJ2-7|TRBV6-5
CASSYSTTGEQYF
TGTGCCAGCAGTTACTCTACGACAGGCGAGCAGTACTTC
>.|TRBD2|TRBJ2-3|TRBV29-1
CSVLAGGPDTQYF
TGCAGCGTCTTAGCGGGAGGGCCAGATACGCAGTATTTT
>.|TRBD1|TRBJ1-5|TRBV6-6
CASSFGTGTDQPQHF
TGTGCCAGCAGTTTTGGGACAGGGACTGATCAGCCCCAGCATTTT
>.|.|TRBJ1-5|TRBV15
CATSSFRDTNQPQHF
TGTGCCACCAGCAGTTTCCGGGACACGAATCAGCCCCAGCATTTT
>few|.|TRBJ1-3|TRBV19
CATSTGGNGNTIYF
TGTGCCACCTCGACGGGAGGGAACGGAAACACCATATATTTT